The 4 T cell receptor beta chains below come from one sample, sequenced in a study of T cell repertoires in cytomegalovirus infection. TCRdb processed the reads anew with MiXCR; each CDR3 protein has one entry. Found here are around 500,000 distinct CDR3 sequences, roughly 43% of them singletons; the top ten hold approximately 40%. The antigens these receptors bind are not known. Sequencing used cultured PBMCs, obtained from culture after CMV antigen stimulation. These receptors all come from a human donor in good health (CMV status not recorded). Some clones in this sample may be carry-over from other donors' samples.

The V gene is TRBV7-2, the J gene TRBJ1-2; TRBD1 might be the D (5 bases). Trimming shortened V by 1 base and J by 4 bases, and 16 bases separated the two germline ends. Germline CDR1 and CDR2: SGHTA and FQGNSA. CDR3 length equals 16 residues. CDR3 protein: CASSLGQTKTGYGYTF. The CDR3 DNA follows: TGTGCCAGCAGCTTAGGACAGACGAAAACCGGCTATGGCTACACCTTC.

The chain has TRBV30 and TRBJ2-1, with 7 bases that match TRBD2. V was clipped by 0 bases and J by 8 bases; unmatched bases: 13. This CDR3 region has 16 residues. Per the germline V gene, CDR1 is GTSNPN and CDR2 is SVGIG (reference sequence). The CDR3, as DNA: TGTGCCTGGAGTGTACCCACTACGGGAGGTGTGTATGAGCAGTTCTTC. Translated, it gives CAWSVPTTGGVYEQFF.

This clonotype came up many times. In DNA, the CDR3 is TGTGCCAGCAGCACGGCCGGGACTAGCGGCCAGTTAACGAATGAGCAGTTCTTC. Translation: CASSTAGTSGQLTNEQFF. This sequence joins TRBV7-6 and TRBJ2-1; TRBD2 agrees at 11 bases. J lost 7 bases, V lost 5 bases, and 16 bases had no gene match. This CDR3 region has 18 residues. From germline, CDR1 is SGHVS and CDR2 FNYEAQ.

The chain links TRBV7-8 to TRBJ2-7; perhaps TRBD2 as D (5 bases). The CDR3 extends over 14 amino acids. Trimming took off 1 base at V and 7 bases at J, with 14 bases between the two ends. Germline V lookup: CDR1 SGHVS, CDR2 FQNEAQ. CDR3 coding DNA: TGTGCCAGCAGCTTAGGAGGCAGGTCGGGGGAGCAGTACTTC. Its protein product is CASSLGGRSGEQYF.